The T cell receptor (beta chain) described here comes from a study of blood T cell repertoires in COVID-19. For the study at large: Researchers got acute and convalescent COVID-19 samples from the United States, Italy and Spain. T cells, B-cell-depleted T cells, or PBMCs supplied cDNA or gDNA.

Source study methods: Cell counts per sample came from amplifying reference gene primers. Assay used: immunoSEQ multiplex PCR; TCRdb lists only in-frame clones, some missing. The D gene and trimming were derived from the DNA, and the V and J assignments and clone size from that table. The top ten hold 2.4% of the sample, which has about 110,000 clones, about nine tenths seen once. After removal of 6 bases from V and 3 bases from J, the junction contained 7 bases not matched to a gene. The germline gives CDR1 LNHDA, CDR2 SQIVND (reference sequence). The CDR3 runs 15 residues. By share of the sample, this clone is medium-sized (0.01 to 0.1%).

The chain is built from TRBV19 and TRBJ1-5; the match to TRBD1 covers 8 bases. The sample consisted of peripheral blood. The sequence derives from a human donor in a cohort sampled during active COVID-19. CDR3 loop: CASRRTGWVNQPQHF. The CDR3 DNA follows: TGTGCCAGTAGACGGACAGGGTGGGTCAATCAGCCCCAGCATTTT.